This TCR beta chain is drawn from a study of T cell repertoires in cytomegalovirus infection (dated by TCRdb to between 2019 and 2020). Context from the whole study: The HLA type of each donor mattered for the analysis, because public TCR beta signatures pointed to carriage of CMV infection along with the matching HLA type. Points the paper makes about the study in general: Carriers of CMV infection plus the relevant HLA type were discriminated by the cumulative frequency of public TCR beta family members in the study cohort and in an independent roughly 340-donor cohort. In the ex vivo response, HLA-C-restricted CMV-specific TCR beta clonotypes were dominant, and in two of eight donors the single most frequent clonotype came from this HLA-C-restricted group.

Sequencing relied on an Illumina HiSeq 1500. Clones were called with MiXCR by TCRdb after fastp trimmed the public reads at Q25, and only in-frame beta chains were retained. CDR3 protein duplicates are merged, each entry listing the most common genes and DNA. The sample contains more than 400,000 distinct CDR3 sequences, roughly 29% of them found a single time. The biggest ten clones account for over 10% of the sample. This clonotype was seen only a few times. The clone's antigen remains unknown. No much larger clonotype is one base removed from it; base qualities were not supplied. The sequenced sample consisted of PBMCs. The receptor comes from a human donor in good health (CMV status not recorded). Some clones in this sample may be carry-over from other donors' samples.

The nucleotide sequence is given as TGTGCCAGCAGTTCCACCGGGCCAAACTATGGCTACACCTTC. Its amino acids are CASSSTGPNYGYTF. The sequence is built from TRBV6-5 and TRBJ1-2; no D segment can be confidently identified. The germline V gene provides CDR1 MNHEY and CDR2 SVGAGI. The CDR3 spans 14 residues, from the cysteine through the phenylalanine. Just the 42-base CDR3 DNA is kept, in frame starting at base 1. V gives up 4 bases and J gives up 2 bases, and the segment between their germline ends measures 11 bases.